The present T cell receptor (beta chain) was sequenced within a study of CD8 T cells in Susac syndrome (dated by TCRdb to about 2019). Background on the whole study: The study used repertoire sequencing to test whether antigen drove CD8+ T cell activation and differentiation in Susac syndrome. Study-level results and caveats: The number of individuals in the TCR sequencing and HLA analysis was acknowledged as relatively small.

Peripheral blood CD8+ and CD4+ T cells from healthy donors, Susac syndrome patients and multiple sclerosis patients were profiled using high-throughput TCR beta sequencing. Healthy donors were age- and sex-matched controls. CD8+ TEMRA cells were enriched by FACS, while bulk CD8+ and CD4+ T cells were purified by magnetic negative isolation. Blood was drawn into EDTA tubes, processed within 24 hours, and PBMCs were isolated by density gradient centrifugation. PBMCs intended for TCR sequencing were cryopreserved in liquid nitrogen and were subsequently thawed in a 37 degrees C water bath. The sorted or isolated CD4+, CD8+ and CD8+ TEMRA cells had a purity of 90% or higher. Comment on this clonotype: No antigen is known for it. Base qualities are missing; no much larger clone stands one base away.

The CDR3, cysteine through phenylalanine, is 14 amino acids long. CDR3 DNA only is kept here, 42 bases in frame from base 1. From a lookup of the germline V gene (reference sequence), CDR1 and CDR2 are SGHAT and FQDESV. Compared with germline, V lacks 5 bases and J lacks 3 bases; bases without a gene match: 3. RNA was extracted using the RNeasy kit, and roughly 0.45 to 1 microgram was reverse transcribed with random hexamers. TCR beta CDR3 regions were amplified with the immunoSEQ multiplex PCR assay covering 54 Vbeta and 13 Jbeta segments. PCR amplification bias was corrected using a synthetic template baseline for primer optimization and computational correction. As for how the authors treated the data: Reads were annotated to V, D and J genes per IMGT and analyzed with immunoSEQ Analyzer, keeping only productive sequences. Clonality was calculated as one minus the Shannon entropy normalized by log2 of the number of productive unique sequences. Public and private clones were assessed among the 100 most prevalent clones of each patient and control. Susac-specific clones were defined as absent from healthy and MS cohorts, over a thousand published viral clones and other ImmuneACCESS disease sequences. TCRdb's own reprocessing of the public reads used fastp at Q25 and MiXCR and kept productive beta chains. Rows matching on CDR3 protein sequence are summarized as one entry with the most common DNA and genes. V and J calls and clone size were set by TCRdb, not the authors. Recorded for this sample are approximately 160,000 distinct CDR3 sequences; about 93% of them occurred a single time. More than 0.11% of the sample lies in the top ten.

Input material: CD4+ T cells from PBMCs. This TCR came from a human donor in good health. The chain is assembled from TRBV11-1 and TRBJ2-5, with 10 bases in between that match TRBD1. The DNA sequence is given as TGTGCCAGCAGCCGACAGGGGGCTAAAGAGACCCAGTACTTC. Its protein reads: CASSRQGAKETQYF.